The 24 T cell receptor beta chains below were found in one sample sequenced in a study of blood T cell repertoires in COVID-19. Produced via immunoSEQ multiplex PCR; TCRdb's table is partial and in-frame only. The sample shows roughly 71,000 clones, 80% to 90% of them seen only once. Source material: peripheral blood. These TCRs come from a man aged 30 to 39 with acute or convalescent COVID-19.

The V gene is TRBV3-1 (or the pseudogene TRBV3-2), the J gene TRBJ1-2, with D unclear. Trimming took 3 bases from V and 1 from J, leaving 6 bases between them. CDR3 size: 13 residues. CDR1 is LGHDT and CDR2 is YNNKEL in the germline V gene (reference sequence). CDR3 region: CASSQAGNYGYTF. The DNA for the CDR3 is TGTGCCAGCAGCCAGGCAGGTAACTATGGCTACACCTTC.

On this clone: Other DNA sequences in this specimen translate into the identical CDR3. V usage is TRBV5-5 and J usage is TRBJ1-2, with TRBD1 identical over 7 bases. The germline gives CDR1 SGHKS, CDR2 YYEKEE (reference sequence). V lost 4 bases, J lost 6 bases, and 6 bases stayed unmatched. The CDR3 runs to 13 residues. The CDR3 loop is CASSLSGGNGYTF. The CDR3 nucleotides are TGTGCCAGCAGCCTTTCAGGGGGAAATGGCTACACCTTC.

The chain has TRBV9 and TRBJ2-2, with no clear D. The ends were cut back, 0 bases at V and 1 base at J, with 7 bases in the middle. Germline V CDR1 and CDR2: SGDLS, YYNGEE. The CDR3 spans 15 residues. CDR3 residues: CASSVATENTGELFF. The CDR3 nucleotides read TGTGCCAGCAGCGTAGCTACAGAGAACACCGGGGAGCTGTTTTTT.

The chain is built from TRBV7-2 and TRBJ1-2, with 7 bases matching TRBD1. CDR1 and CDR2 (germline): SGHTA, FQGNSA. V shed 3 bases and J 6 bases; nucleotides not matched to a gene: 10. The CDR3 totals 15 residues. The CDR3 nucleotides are TGTGCCAGCAGCTTGAACAGGGGAAGGGTTGATGGCTACACCTTC. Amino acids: CASSLNRGRVDGYTF.

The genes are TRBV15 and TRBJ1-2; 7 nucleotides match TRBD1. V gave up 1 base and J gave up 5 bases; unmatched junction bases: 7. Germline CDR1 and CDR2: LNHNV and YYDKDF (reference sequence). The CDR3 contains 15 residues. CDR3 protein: CATSRAIQGRYGYTF. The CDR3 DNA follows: TGTGCCACCAGCAGAGCGATACAGGGGCGGTATGGCTACACCTTC.

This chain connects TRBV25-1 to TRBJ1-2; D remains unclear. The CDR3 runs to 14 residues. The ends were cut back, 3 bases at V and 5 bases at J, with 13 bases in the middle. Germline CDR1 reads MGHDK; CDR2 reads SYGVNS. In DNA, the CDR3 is TGTGCCAGCAGTGAGGCCCGAGCGGGATATGGCTACACCTTC. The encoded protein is CASSEARAGYGYTF.

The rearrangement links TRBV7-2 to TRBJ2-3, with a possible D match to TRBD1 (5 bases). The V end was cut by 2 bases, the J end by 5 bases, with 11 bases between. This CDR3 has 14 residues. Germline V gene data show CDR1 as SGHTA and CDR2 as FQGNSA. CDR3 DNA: TGTGCCAGCAGCTTATTGACAGTACAAGATACGCAGTATTTT. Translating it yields CASSLLTVQDTQYF.

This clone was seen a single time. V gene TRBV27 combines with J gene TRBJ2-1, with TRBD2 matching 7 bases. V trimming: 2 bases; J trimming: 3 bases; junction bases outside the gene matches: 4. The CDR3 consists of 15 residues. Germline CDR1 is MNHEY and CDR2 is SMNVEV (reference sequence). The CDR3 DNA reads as TGTGCCAGCAGTTTACAGGGAGGGCACTACAATGAGCAGTTCTTC. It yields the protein CASSLQGGHYNEQFF.

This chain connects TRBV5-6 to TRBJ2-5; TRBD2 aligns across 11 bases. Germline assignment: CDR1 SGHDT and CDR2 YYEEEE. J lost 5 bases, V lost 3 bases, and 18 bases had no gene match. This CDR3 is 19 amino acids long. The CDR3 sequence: CASSSLVRLAGRRTETQYF. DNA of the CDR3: TGTGCCAGCAGCTCCTTGGTTCGACTAGCGGGAAGGCGGACGGAGACCCAGTACTTC.

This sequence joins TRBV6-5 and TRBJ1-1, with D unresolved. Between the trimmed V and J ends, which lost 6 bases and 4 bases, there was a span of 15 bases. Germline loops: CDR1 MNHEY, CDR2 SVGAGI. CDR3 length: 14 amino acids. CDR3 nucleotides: TGTGCCAGCAGCCCCCGAGGGAGTTTCACTGAAGCTTTCTTT. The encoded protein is CASSPRGSFTEAFF.

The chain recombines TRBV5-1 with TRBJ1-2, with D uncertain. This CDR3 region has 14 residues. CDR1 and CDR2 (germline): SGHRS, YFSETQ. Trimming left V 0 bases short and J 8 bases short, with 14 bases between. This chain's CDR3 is CASSLAVSRRGYTF. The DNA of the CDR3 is TGCGCCAGCAGCTTGGCCGTTTCTCGGAGGGGCTACACCTTC.

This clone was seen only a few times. The CDR3 reads CASSPVPGGATPLHF. As DNA, the CDR3 is TGTGCCAGCAGCCCAGTACCGGGGGGCGCGACACCCCTCCACTTT. V gene TRBV7-8 combines with J gene TRBJ1-6, with D possibly matching TRBD1 (6 bases). Germline V gene sequence: CDR1 SGHVS, CDR2 FQNEAQ. Trimming stripped 5 bases from V and 11 bases from J, with 19 bases between. This CDR3 has 15 amino acids.

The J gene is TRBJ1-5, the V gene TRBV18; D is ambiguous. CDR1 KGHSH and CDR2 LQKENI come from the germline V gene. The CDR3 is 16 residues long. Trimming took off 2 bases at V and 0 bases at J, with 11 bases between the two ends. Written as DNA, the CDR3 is TGTGCCAGCTCACCAAAAGGGAGGGTTAGCAATCAGCCCCAGCATTTT. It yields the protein CASSPKGRVSNQPQHF.

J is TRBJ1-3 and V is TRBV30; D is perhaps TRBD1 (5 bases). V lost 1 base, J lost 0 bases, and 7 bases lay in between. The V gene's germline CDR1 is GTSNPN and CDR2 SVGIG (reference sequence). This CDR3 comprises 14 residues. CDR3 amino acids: CAWSDRYSGNTIYF. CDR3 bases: TGTGCCTGGAGTGACAGGTACTCTGGAAACACCATATATTTT.

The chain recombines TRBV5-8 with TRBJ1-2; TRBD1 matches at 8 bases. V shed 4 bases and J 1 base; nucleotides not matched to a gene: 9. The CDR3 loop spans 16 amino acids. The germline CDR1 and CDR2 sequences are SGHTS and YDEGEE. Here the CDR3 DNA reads TGTGCCAGCAGCACTCCGACAGGGGCACGTAACTATGGCTACACCTTC. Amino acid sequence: CASSTPTGARNYGYTF.

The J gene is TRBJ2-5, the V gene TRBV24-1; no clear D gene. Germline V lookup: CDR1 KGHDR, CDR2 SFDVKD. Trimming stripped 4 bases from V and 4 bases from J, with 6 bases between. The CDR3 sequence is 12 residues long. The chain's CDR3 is CATSDPGETQYF. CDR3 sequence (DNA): TGTGCCACCAGTGACCCAGGAGAGACCCAGTACTTC.

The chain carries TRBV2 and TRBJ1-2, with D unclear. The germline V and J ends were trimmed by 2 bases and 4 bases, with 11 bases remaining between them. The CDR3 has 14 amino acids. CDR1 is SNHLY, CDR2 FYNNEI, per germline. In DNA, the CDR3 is TGTGCCAGCAGTGAATGGGGAGGGATCTATGGCTACACCTTC. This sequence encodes CASSEWGGIYGYTF.

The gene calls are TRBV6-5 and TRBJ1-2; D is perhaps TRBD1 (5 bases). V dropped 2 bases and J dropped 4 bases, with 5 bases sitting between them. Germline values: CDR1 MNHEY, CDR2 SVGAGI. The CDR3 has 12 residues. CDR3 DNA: TGTGCCAGCAGTTACCAGGGCTATGGCTACACCTTC. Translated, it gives CASSYQGYGYTF.

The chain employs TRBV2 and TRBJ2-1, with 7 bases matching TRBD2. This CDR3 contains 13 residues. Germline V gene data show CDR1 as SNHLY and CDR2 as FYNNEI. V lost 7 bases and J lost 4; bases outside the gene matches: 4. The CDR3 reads CASIGDYYNEQFF. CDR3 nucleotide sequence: TGTGCCAGCATAGGGGACTATTACAATGAGCAGTTCTTC.

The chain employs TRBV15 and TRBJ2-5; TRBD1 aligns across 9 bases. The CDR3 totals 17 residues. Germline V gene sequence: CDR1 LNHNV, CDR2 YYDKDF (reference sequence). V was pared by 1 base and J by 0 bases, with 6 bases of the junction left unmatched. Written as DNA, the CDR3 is TGTGCCACCAGCAGAGGGACAGGGGATCGATACCAAGAGACCCAGTACTTC. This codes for CATSRGTGDRYQETQYF.

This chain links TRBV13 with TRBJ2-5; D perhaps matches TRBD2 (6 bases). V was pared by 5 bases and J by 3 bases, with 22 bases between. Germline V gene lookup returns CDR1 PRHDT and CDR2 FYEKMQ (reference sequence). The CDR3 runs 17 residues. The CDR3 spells CASSLNRGFGAKETQYF. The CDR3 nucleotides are TGTGCCAGCAGCCTGAATCGGGGGTTCGGGGCCAAAGAGACCCAGTACTTC.

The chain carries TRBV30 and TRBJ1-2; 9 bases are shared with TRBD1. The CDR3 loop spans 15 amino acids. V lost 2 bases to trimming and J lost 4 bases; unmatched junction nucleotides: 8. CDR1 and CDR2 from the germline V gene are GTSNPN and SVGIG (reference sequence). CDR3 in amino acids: CAWSQGTGLGYGYTF. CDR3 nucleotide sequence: TGTGCCTGGAGTCAAGGGACAGGGCTAGGCTATGGCTACACCTTC.

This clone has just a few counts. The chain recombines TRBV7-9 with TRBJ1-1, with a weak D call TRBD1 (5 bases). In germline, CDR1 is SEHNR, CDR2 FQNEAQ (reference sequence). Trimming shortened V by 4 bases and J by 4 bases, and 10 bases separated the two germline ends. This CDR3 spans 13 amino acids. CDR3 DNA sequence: TGTGCCAGCAGCTCGTGGAGGGGCACTGAAGCTTTCTTT. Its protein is CASSSWRGTEAFF.

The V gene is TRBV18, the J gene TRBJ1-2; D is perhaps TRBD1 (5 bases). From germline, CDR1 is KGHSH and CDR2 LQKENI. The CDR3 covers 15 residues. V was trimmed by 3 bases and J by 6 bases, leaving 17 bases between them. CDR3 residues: CASSPPGGGLNGYTF. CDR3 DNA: TGTGCCAGCTCACCCCCCGGGGGGGGATTGAATGGCTACACCTTC.